This entry lists 32 T cell receptor beta chains sequenced from one sample in a study of CD8 T cells in ankylosing spondylitis. Whole-study results and caveats: In ankylosing spondylitis blood, a motif of eight highly homologous TCR beta variants appeared characteristic.

These TCRs' antigens remain unknown. TCRdb itself ran the 5' RACE reads through MiXCR, one entry per CDR3 protein. The sample includes about 210,000 distinct CDR3 sequences, 5.5% to 7.5% of them seen just once. Source material: blood, either unsorted or a sorted T cell fraction (not recorded which). These TCRs come from a male donor with ankylosing spondylitis.

This clonotype was observed at least ten times. The junction does not match germline at one end; this may be a read error. The V gene is TRBV6-5, the J gene TRBJ1-3; D is ambiguous. Germline values: CDR1 MNHEY, CDR2 SVGAGI. The CDR3 length is 14 residues. The CDR3 coding sequence is TGTGCCAGCAGTTACTCGGCGGACGGAAGCACCATATATTTT. It is translated as CASSYSADGSTIYF.

Many counts were recorded for this clonotype. This rearrangement joins TRBV29-1 to TRBJ2-7; D possibly corresponds to TRBD2 (6 bases). Germline V gene lookup returns CDR1 SQVTM and CDR2 ANQGSEA. Trimming left V 5 bases short and J 0 bases short, with 14 bases between. The CDR3 extends over 14 amino acids. CDR3 in DNA: TGCAGCGTTCCCGAAGTCGGGGGCTCCTACGAGCAGTACTTC. Encoded protein: CSVPEVGGSYEQYF.

This chain joins TRBV2 and TRBJ1-1, with TRBD1 matching 9 bases. The junction had 6 bases not matched to a gene; V was cut back by 6 bases and J by 7 bases. Per germline, CDR1 SNHLY and CDR2 FYNNEI. There are 13 residues in the CDR3. The CDR3 DNA reads as TGTGCCAGCAGCCCCGGGACAGGGATTGAAGCTTTCTTT. Its translation is CASSPGTGIEAFF.

This clonotype has ten or more counts. The chain joins TRBV7-6 to TRBJ2-1; D is uncertain. V lost 0 bases and J lost 7, with 7 bases in between. CDR3 length equals 13 residues. CDR1 and CDR2 from the germline V gene are SGHVS and FNYEAQ. The CDR3 bases are TGTGCCAGCAGCTTAGCGAACTGGAATGAGCAGTTCTTC. This encodes CASSLANWNEQFF.

In this sample, this clonotype turned up a few times. The chain's CDR3 is CAWSVSEGLAGLSSYNEQFF. As DNA, the CDR3 is TGTGCCTGGAGTGTTTCGGAAGGACTAGCGGGCCTCTCCTCCTACAATGAGCAGTTCTTC. The V call is TRBV30, the J call TRBJ2-1; TRBD2 matches at 11 bases. The germline V gene has CDR1 GTSNPN and CDR2 SVGIG (reference sequence). The J segment lost 0 bases and the V segment lost 0 bases, leaving 13 bases of the junction unmatched. There are 20 residues in the CDR3. Combining the CDR3 with reference TRBV30 and TRBJ2-1 gives the whole variable domain SQTIHQWPATLVQPVGSPLSLECTVEGTSNPNLYWYRQAAGRGLQLLFYSVGIGQISSEVPQNLSASRPQDRQFILSSKKLLLSDSGFYLCAWSVSEGLAGLSSYNEQFFGPGTRLTVL.

J is TRBJ2-1 and V is TRBV18; a possible D gene is TRBD2 (5 bases). V was cut by 1 base and J by 7 bases, with 17 bases left in between. The germline V gene encodes CDR1 KGHSH and CDR2 LQKENI. The CDR3 sequence is 16 residues long. CDR3 nucleotide sequence: TGTGCCAGCTCACCACAGGCTAGCAGACAAGTAAATGAGCAGTTCTTC. It codes for CASSPQASRQVNEQFF.

This clonotype was seen at least ten times. This chain links TRBV10-3 with TRBJ2-7, with 7 bases identical to TRBD2. This CDR3 is built from 13 residues. Germline CDR1 ENHRY, CDR2 SYGVKD. V shed 6 bases, J shed 1 base, and the junction held 3 bases outside the gene matches. As DNA, the CDR3 is TGTGCCATCAGAGCGGGAACTTCCTACGAGCAGTACTTC. Translating gives CAIRAGTSYEQYF.

The chain has TRBV28 and TRBJ2-7; 9 bases agree with TRBD1. The CDR3 spans 16 residues. With V trimmed by 4 bases and J by 4 bases, 11 bases remained unmatched. The V gene's germline CDR1 is MDHEN and CDR2 SYDVKM. The CDR3 sequence is CASSSDRGRVRYEQYF. The CDR3 DNA follows: TGTGCCAGCAGTTCGGACAGGGGAAGGGTCCGGTACGAGCAGTACTTC.

J is TRBJ2-1 and V is TRBV13, with TRBD1 matching over 7 bases. The junction had 9 bases not matched to a gene; V was cut back by 4 bases and J by 3 bases. The CDR3 contains 16 residues. Per the germline V gene, CDR1 is PRHDT and CDR2 is FYEKMQ (reference sequence). The CDR3 DNA sequence: TGTGCCAGCAGCTACCAGACAGGGAAGGGCTACAATGAGCAGTTCTTC. It yields the protein CASSYQTGKGYNEQFF.

In this sample, this clonotype turned up many times. The gene calls are TRBV5-1 and TRBJ2-7; D gene unclear. The CDR3 is 14 amino acids. The V end lost 0 bases, the J end lost 2 bases, and 9 bases lay between the germline ends. Germline loops: CDR1 SGHRS, CDR2 YFSETQ. The CDR3 nucleotides are TGCGCCAGCAGCTTGGAGGGCGGAACCTACGAGCAGTACTTC. It is translated as CASSLEGGTYEQYF.

This clonotype was counted a few times. The chain links TRBV6-1 to TRBJ2-7; 10 bases align to TRBD2. The CDR3 covers 16 residues. V lost 1 base and J lost 5; bases outside the gene matches: 8. Germline V gene sequence: CDR1 MNHNS, CDR2 SASEGT. The CDR3 loop is CASSEGLPSGRHEQYF. CDR3 bases: TGTGCCAGCAGTGAAGGCCTTCCTAGCGGGAGACACGAGCAGTACTTC.

This clonotype was detected many times. The V and J genes are TRBV20-1 and TRBJ1-4; 10 positions agree with TRBD1. The V gene end was trimmed by 5 bases and the J gene end by 10 bases; junction bases not matched to a gene: 13. CDR1 is DFQATT, CDR2 SNEGSKA, per germline (reference sequence). This CDR3 spans 15 amino acids. The CDR3 loop is CSAFTSRDRGGKLFF. The CDR3, as DNA: TGCAGTGCTTTCACCTCTAGGGACAGGGGAGGAAAACTGTTTTTT.

In this sample, this clonotype turned up a few times. The CDR3 DNA reads as TGCAGCGTTGAAGTTGGGTCCGGGTACGAGCAGTACTTC. As protein: CSVEVGSGYEQYF. The chain uses TRBV29-1 and TRBJ2-7; D gene ambiguous. The CDR3 length is 13 residues. Germline lookup yields CDR1 SQVTM and CDR2 ANQGSEA. Trimming removed 1 base from V and 4 bases from J, with 11 bases in between.

This clonotype showed up many times. The rearrangement uses TRBV7-9 and TRBJ2-1, with TRBD2 matching 8 bases. CDR1 is SEHNR and CDR2 is FQNEAQ in the germline V gene (reference sequence). CDR3 length equals 17 residues. Trimming removed 4 bases from V and 3 bases from J; junction bases left unmatched: 11. CDR3 residues: CASSSTGTSRGYNEQFF. The CDR3 DNA reads TGTGCCAGCAGCTCTACCGGGACTAGTAGGGGCTACAATGAGCAGTTCTTC.

This clonotype was picked up a small number of times. One junction end disagrees with the germline gene, perhaps due to a read error. In DNA, the CDR3 is TGTGCCAGCAGTTCCCGGACAGGGGGGACTGAAGATTTCTTT. Translation: CASSSRTGGTEDFF. The chain is built from TRBV6-2 or TRBV6-3 and TRBJ1-1; 10 bases align to TRBD1. This CDR3 is 14 amino acids long. CDR1 and CDR2 from the germline V gene are MNHEY and SVGEGT.

This clonotype was counted only a few times. V gene TRBV6-6 combines with J gene TRBJ1-6; the D is unclear. This CDR3 comprises 11 residues. The V gene lost 6 bases and the J gene lost 5 bases, with 2 bases spanning the gap. From germline, CDR1 is MNHNY and CDR2 SVGAGI (reference sequence). DNA of the CDR3: TGTGCCAGCAGGGATAATTCACCCCTCCACTTT. Translating gives CASRDNSPLHF.

The chain is built from TRBV18 and TRBJ2-7; 11 bases agree with TRBD2. This CDR3 is built from 14 residues. V was clipped by 8 bases and J by 4 bases; unmatched bases: 7. In germline, CDR1 is KGHSH, CDR2 LQKENI. DNA for the CDR3: TGTGCCAGCCCGGGACTAGCGGTTCTATACGAGCAGTACTTC. Its translation is CASPGLAVLYEQYF.

There are many counts of this clonotype. This chain links TRBV4-3 with TRBJ2-5, with 9 bases fitting TRBD2. CDR1 LGHNA and CDR2 YSLEER come from the germline V gene. This CDR3 has 18 amino acids. The trim removed 0 bases at V and 3 bases at J, leaving 11 bases unmatched. CDR3 region: CASSQDPGGGAFEETQYF. CDR3 coding DNA: TGCGCCAGCAGCCAAGATCCGGGCGGGGGGGCCTTCGAAGAGACCCAGTACTTC.

This clonotype showed up many times. V is TRBV4-3 and J is TRBJ2-1; 12 nucleotides line up with TRBD2. J lost 4 bases, V lost 1 base, and 2 bases had no gene match. This CDR3 contains 16 residues. Germline lookup yields CDR1 LGHNA and CDR2 YSLEER. CDR3: CASSQGLAGVYNEQFF. CDR3 nucleotides: TGCGCCAGCAGCCAAGGACTAGCGGGAGTATACAATGAGCAGTTCTTC.

This clonotype came up many times. The CDR3 DNA reads as TGTGCCAGCAGTTGGACGCCCGCGAACACCGGGGAGCTGTTTTTT. It yields the protein CASSWTPANTGELFF. This chain links TRBV27 with TRBJ2-2, with unresolved D. V was cut by 4 bases and J by 0 bases, with 9 bases left in between. Germline V CDR1 and CDR2: MNHEY, SMNVEV (reference sequence). CDR3 size: 15 residues.

This clonotype was seen only a few times. J is TRBJ2-1 and V is TRBV10-2; the match to TRBD1 covers 10 bases. This CDR3 contains 16 residues. V shed 1 base, J shed 2 bases, and the junction held 2 bases outside the gene matches. Germline lookup yields CDR1 WSHSY and CDR2 SAAADI. The CDR3 sequence: CASSELTGGAYNEQFF. The CDR3 DNA sequence: TGCGCCAGCAGTGAGTTGACAGGGGGCGCCTACAATGAGCAGTTCTTC.

The gene calls are TRBV2 and TRBJ1-5, with D possibly matching TRBD1 (6 bases). The CDR3 has 18 amino acids. Per the germline V gene, CDR1 is SNHLY and CDR2 is FYNNEI. Trimming took 5 bases from V and 1 from J, leaving 21 bases between them. The CDR3 nucleotides read TGTGCCAGCAGTTCCATACCCCGACAGGTTTGGAGCAATCAGCCCCAGCATTTT. This encodes CASSSIPRQVWSNQPQHF.

The table lists this clonotype with many counts. This chain connects TRBV12-3 or TRBV12-4 to TRBJ2-7; no definite D call. The CDR3 loop spans 14 amino acids. The germline V and J ends were trimmed by 3 bases and 6 bases, with 15 bases remaining between them. For the CDR3, the DNA is TGTGCCAGCAGTTTTACCTCTAGAGGCGCCGAGCAGTACTTC. This encodes CASSFTSRGAEQYF.

The sample holds many counts of this clonotype. V is TRBV20-1 and J is TRBJ2-5, with 11 bases identical to TRBD2. Trimming at V came to 1 base and at J to 5 bases, leaving 0 bases not matched to a gene. In germline, CDR1 is DFQATT, CDR2 SNEGSKA (reference sequence). This CDR3 is built from 13 residues. Here the CDR3 DNA reads TGCAGTGCTAGAGCTAGCGGGAGGGAGACCCAGTACTTC. It yields the protein CSARASGRETQYF.

This clonotype was recorded at least ten times. The rearrangement uses TRBV7-9 and TRBJ1-4, with D tentatively TRBD1 (5 bases). This CDR3 has 13 amino acids. CDR1 and CDR2 (germline): SEHNR, FQNEAQ (reference sequence). Trimming left V 6 bases short and J 8 bases short, with 13 bases between. CDR3 sequence: CASRTEMEEKLFF. CDR3 bases: TGTGCCAGCAGGACAGAGATGGAGGAAAAACTGTTTTTT.

The table lists this clonotype with many counts. The CDR3 coding sequence is TGCAGTGCTAGACAAGCGGGGGGGACCCAAGAGACCCAGTACTTC. It translates to CSARQAGGTQETQYF. The V gene is TRBV20-1, the J gene TRBJ2-5, with 10 bases identical to TRBD2. Trimming removed 2 bases from V and 1 base from J; junction bases left unmatched: 4. The CDR3 sequence is 15 residues long. From germline, CDR1 is DFQATT and CDR2 SNEGSKA (reference sequence).

This clonotype was detected many times. The chain combines TRBV7-9 with TRBJ2-1; D is unresolved. Trimming took off 2 bases at V and 3 bases at J, with 14 bases between the two ends. Germline V CDR1 and CDR2: SEHNR, FQNEAQ (reference sequence). The CDR3 length is 16 residues. The CDR3 protein is CASSLLMVIDYNEQFF. The DNA of the CDR3 is TGTGCCAGCAGCTTATTGATGGTAATCGACTACAATGAGCAGTTCTTC.

This clonotype has a count of ten or more. The chain links TRBV27 to TRBJ2-3; possibly TRBD1 for D (6 bases). CDR1 and CDR2 from the germline V gene are MNHEY and SMNVEV (reference sequence). There are 10 residues in the CDR3. Trimming removed 8 bases from V and 6 bases from J, with 6 bases in between. The CDR3 DNA reads TGTGCCAGCGGGGGCGATACGCAGTATTTT. Protein sequence: CASGGDTQYF.

This clonotype was observed many times. The gene calls are TRBV7-9 and TRBJ1-1; 8 nucleotides agree with TRBD1. CDR3 length: 13 amino acids. With 6 bases clipped from V and 4 bases from J, the junction kept 4 bases outside the gene matches. CDR1 is SEHNR, CDR2 FQNEAQ, per germline (reference sequence). CDR3 nucleotides: TGTGCCAGCAGTCAGACAGGGGCCACTGAAGCTTTCTTT. Its protein product is CASSQTGATEAFF.

The chain combines TRBV7-2 with TRBJ2-1; a weak D match, TRBD1 (6 bases). The CDR3 totals 14 residues. Germline-derived CDR1 and CDR2 are SGHTA and FQGNSA. The germline V and J ends were trimmed by 3 bases and 8 bases, with 14 bases remaining between them. The CDR3 protein is CASSFYQGNDEQFF. In DNA form, the CDR3 reads TGTGCCAGCAGCTTTTACCAGGGGAACGATGAGCAGTTCTTC.

This clonotype appeared a few times. V usage is TRBV9 and J usage is TRBJ1-3; D is ambiguous. The CDR3 is 14 residues long. Germline V CDR1 and CDR2: SGDLS, YYNGEE. The germline V and J ends were trimmed by 0 bases and 0 bases, with 4 bases remaining between them. The CDR3 nucleotides are TGTGCCAGCAGCGTAGCGAGCTCTGGAAACACCATATATTTT. Translated, it gives CASSVASSGNTIYF.

The sample holds many counts of this clonotype. The chain couples TRBV27 to TRBJ2-7; possibly TRBD1 for D (8 bases). This CDR3 is built from 14 residues. Trimming left V 5 bases short and J 8 bases short, with 19 bases between. Germline CDR1 and CDR2: MNHEY and SMNVEV (reference sequence). CDR3 protein: CASSLTGGGMQQYF. CDR3 nucleotides: TGTGCCAGCAGTCTTACAGGGGGGGGGATGCAGCAGTACTTC.